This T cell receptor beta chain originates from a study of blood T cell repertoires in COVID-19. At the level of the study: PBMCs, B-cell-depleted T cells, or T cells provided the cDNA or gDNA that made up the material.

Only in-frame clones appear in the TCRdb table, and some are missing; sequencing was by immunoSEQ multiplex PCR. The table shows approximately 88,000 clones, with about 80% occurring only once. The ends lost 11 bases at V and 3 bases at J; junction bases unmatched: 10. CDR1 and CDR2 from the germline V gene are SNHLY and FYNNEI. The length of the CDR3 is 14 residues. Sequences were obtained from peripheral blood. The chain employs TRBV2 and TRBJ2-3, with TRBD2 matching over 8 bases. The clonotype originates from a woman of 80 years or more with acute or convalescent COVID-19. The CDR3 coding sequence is TGTGCCGGAAGGGTACGCGGGGGGACAGATACGCAGTATTTT. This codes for CAGRVRGGTDTQYF.